Listed below are T cell receptor beta chains from one sample, sequenced in a study of blood T cells in healthy people across ages. TCRdb called the 5' RACE reads again in MiXCR, with one record for every CDR3 protein. Of roughly 1.9 million distinct CDR3 sequences in the sample, about 39% were seen once. Sequenced input: blood. These receptors originate from a human donor in good health. CDR3s leave out the opening cysteine and the closing phenylalanine or tryptophan.

j_call v_call cdr3_aa
TRBJ1-1 TRBV7-8 ASSPPERAWTEAF
TRBJ1-3 TRBV28 ASSPQTYPGNTIY
NA TRBV6-5 ASSYSEGFETQY
TRBJ2-2 TRBV12-3/TRBV12-4 ASSLEDLRTGELF
TRBJ1-4 TRBV9 ASSAARVLRYEKLF
TRBJ2-7 TRBV10-3 AISPSLYEQY
TRBJ2-1 TRBV5-1 ASSLEVSGTLTGGQF
TRBJ2-6 TRBV11-1 ASIPSTPSGQLSSGANVLT
TRBJ1-2 TRBV20-1 SARAAYGYT
TRBJ1-2 TRBV5-5 ASSLAQGANYGYT
TRBJ1-2 TRBV7-2 ASSLAYRSQNGYT
TRBJ2-1 TRBV6-2/TRBV6-3 ASRRSGAYSYEQF
NA TRBV11-2 ASSRTTSGGGETQF
TRBJ1-1 TRBV7-2 ASSADRFYTEAF
TRBJ1-5 TRBV7-2 ASSQGGGQNQPQH
TRBJ2-5 TRBV7-3 ASSSWGGRQETQY
TRBJ2-5 TRBV13 ASRGVQQETQY
TRBJ1-2 TRBV7-3 ASSLNTGMDYT
TRBJ2-1 TRBV7-2 ASSFGGGNNEQF
TRBJ1-5 TRBV20-1 STRRRGSSNQPQH
TRBJ1-2 TRBV5-5 ASSVGPLRDGYT
TRBJ2-1 TRBV7-9 ASSLAKRDEQF
TRBJ1-1 TRBV7-2 ASSPSGAGTEAF
TRBJ1-2 TRBV7-2 ASSYALRRGPNYGYT